This T cell receptor beta chain was sequenced in a study of regulatory T cells in long-lasting Graves disease. Study results and limitations: Whereas new patients shared 800 to 1,000 public clonotypes, persistent patients shared more, at about 2,500.

Details on this clonotype: The antigen remains unidentified.

Assembly of TCR beta libraries relied on iRepertoire HTBI primers together with Arm-PCR of CDR3 regions. TCRdb processed the multiplex PCR reads anew with MiXCR; each CDR3 protein has one entry. The data show 300,000 to 400,000 distinct CDR3 sequences, 16% seen once. This CDR3 has 14 amino acids. Germline loops: CDR1 DFQATT, CDR2 SNEGSKA (reference sequence). The V gene lost 2 bases and the J gene lost 3 bases, with 12 bases spanning the gap. Noted time point: newly diagnosed GD, antithyroid drugs for less than 3 months. Generation of the TCR library employed RNA extracted from PBMCs. This sample also appeared in a second study, on T cells in Graves' hyperthyroidism and ophthalmopathy. Turning to that study: These patients, aged 18 to 65, had recently diagnosed hyperthyroidism lasting under 2 months. In making diagnoses, clinical symptoms, serum thyroxine and TRAb, thyroid ultrasound and orbital computed tomography were all used.

The sequence derives from a man aged 35 to 55 with Graves disease. Sample: peripheral blood mononuclear cells (PBMCs), taken at new diagnosis, from a patient treated with antithyroid drugs. The chain has TRBV20-1 and TRBJ2-3; possibly TRBD1 for D (5 bases). For the CDR3, the DNA is TGCAGTGCTAGACTCGGACAAGAGACAGATACGCAGTATTTT. It yields the protein CSARLGQETDTQYF.